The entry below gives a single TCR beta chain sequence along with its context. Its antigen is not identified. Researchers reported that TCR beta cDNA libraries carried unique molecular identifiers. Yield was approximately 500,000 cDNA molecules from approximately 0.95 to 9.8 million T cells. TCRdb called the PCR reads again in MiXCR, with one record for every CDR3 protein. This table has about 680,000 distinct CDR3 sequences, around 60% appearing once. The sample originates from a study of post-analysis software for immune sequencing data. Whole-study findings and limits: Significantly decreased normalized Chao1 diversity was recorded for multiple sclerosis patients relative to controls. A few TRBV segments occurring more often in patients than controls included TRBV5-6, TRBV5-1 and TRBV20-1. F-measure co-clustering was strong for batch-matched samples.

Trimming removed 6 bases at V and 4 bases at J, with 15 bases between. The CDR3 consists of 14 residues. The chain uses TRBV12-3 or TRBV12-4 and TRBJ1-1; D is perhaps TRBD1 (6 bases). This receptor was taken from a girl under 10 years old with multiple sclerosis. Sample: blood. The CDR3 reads CASSPHREITEAFF. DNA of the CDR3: TGTGCCAGCAGCCCCCACAGGGAAATCACTGAAGCTTTCTTT.